The 27 T cell receptor beta chains presented below share a single source sample, sequenced in a study of cytomegalovirus exposure and HLA in healthy donors (dated by TCRdb to 2017 to 2019). Libraries were made using the immunoSEQ multiplex PCR assay. The multiplex PCR relied on a mix of 60 forward primers for TCR Vbeta segments and 13 reverse primers for TCR Jbeta segments. The table was pulled from immuneACCESS by TCRdb, which kept in-frame rearrangements only. Such tables lose some clones; where checked, under half of the loss comes from unresolved V genes, and the rest has no known cause. This sample holds some 98,000 clones; roughly 70% were observed only once. The ten largest clonotypes hold under 3% of the sample. Sequenced input: PBMCs. The receptors come from a man aged 45-65 years in good health and CMV-seronegative.

J is TRBJ2-1 and V is TRBV5-6, with a possible D match to TRBD1 (6 bases). Germline values: CDR1 SGHDT, CDR2 YYEEEE. Trimming pared 0 bases from V and 6 bases from J, leaving 10 bases between. The CDR3 sequence is 14 residues long. CDR3 residues: CASSLGGQGNEQFF. The CDR3, as DNA: TGTGCCAGCAGCTTGGGGGGGCAGGGCAATGAGCAGTTCTTC. Looking up the rest from reference TRBV5-6 and TRBJ2-1 gives the full variable domain: DAGVTQSPTHLIKTRGQQVTLRCSPKSGHDTVSWYQQALGQGPQFIFQYYEEEERQRGNFPDRFSGHQFPNYSSELNVNALLLGDSALYLCASSLGGQGNEQFFGPGTRLTVL.

The chain uses TRBV10-3 and TRBJ1-2; 8 bases map to TRBD1. This CDR3 contains 16 residues. The junction had 8 bases not matched to a gene; V was cut back by 2 bases and J by 3 bases. The germline CDR1 and CDR2 sequences are ENHRY and SYGVKD. The CDR3 reads CAISELSGGAYYGYTF. DNA of the CDR3: TGTGCCATCAGTGAGCTGTCAGGGGGCGCTTACTATGGCTACACCTTC.

The chain couples TRBV5-1 to TRBJ2-5, with D possibly being TRBD1 (7 bases). CDR3 length: 15 residues. The ends were cut back, 4 bases at V and 5 bases at J, with 18 bases in the middle. Germline CDR1 and CDR2: SGHRS and YFSETQ. CDR3 coding DNA: TGCGCCAGCAGCCCTCAGACAGGGACTGGGGAGACCCAGTACTTC. Amino acid sequence: CASSPQTGTGETQYF.

V is TRBV4-2 and J is TRBJ2-5; D perhaps matches TRBD1 (5 bases). The closer fit of TRBJ2-7 to the DNA end suggests the J call may be wrong. Germline V gene data show CDR1 as LGHNA and CDR2 as YNFKEQ. This CDR3 contains 15 residues. The DNA for the CDR3 is TGTGCCAGCAGCCAAGATGGGGCAGGTGCCTACGAGCAGTACTTC. Translating gives CASSQDGAGAYEQYF.

This chain links TRBV2 with TRBJ2-3; maybe TRBD1 (6 bases). The CDR3 covers 15 residues. The germline gives CDR1 SNHLY, CDR2 FYNNEI. V was pared by 2 bases and J by 6 bases, with 15 bases between. CDR3 protein: CASSEPLDRRDTQYF. DNA for the CDR3: TGTGCCAGCAGTGAACCGCTCGACAGGAGGGATACGCAGTATTTT.

CDR3 nucleotides: TGTGCCAGCAGCCCCCAGGACTATTACACCGGGGAGCTGTTTTTT. Protein sequence: CASSPQDYYTGELFF. J is TRBJ2-2 and V is TRBV9, with a weak D call TRBD2 (6 bases). The CDR3 has 15 amino acids. Germline V gene data show CDR1 as SGDLS and CDR2 as YYNGEE. The germline V and J ends were trimmed by 4 bases and 3 bases, with 13 bases remaining between them.

The chain couples TRBV4-3 to TRBJ2-1, with 8 bases matching TRBD1. This CDR3 region has 15 residues. The germline V gene encodes CDR1 LGHNA and CDR2 YSLEER. Germline trimming cut 1 base from V and 6 bases from J; bases unmatched to any gene: 5. The CDR3 DNA reads as TGCGCCAGCAGCCAAGCAGGGGGCATGGGCAATGAGCAGTTCTTC. Encoded protein: CASSQAGGMGNEQFF.

V is TRBV6-5 and J is TRBJ2-3; D unclear. Germline lookup yields CDR1 MNHEY and CDR2 SVGAGI. V lost 10 bases to trimming and J lost 5 bases, with 19 bases between them. The CDR3 spans 14 residues. The CDR3 protein is CATHWRMPGDTQYF. Here the CDR3 DNA reads TGTGCCACCCATTGGCGGATGCCGGGAGATACGCAGTATTTT.

The V and J genes are TRBV7-8 and TRBJ1-4; D remains unclear. The CDR3 is 16 amino acids. V lost 5 bases to trimming and J lost 8 bases, with 21 bases between them. Germline CDR1 reads SGHVS; CDR2 reads FQNEAQ. The CDR3 DNA follows: TGTGCCAGCAGCCGACCCCGGGTAGGAGGGAAAGAAAAACTGTTTTTT. Protein: CASSRPRVGGKEKLFF.

The chain uses TRBV18 and TRBJ1-6, with 8 bases that match TRBD1. This CDR3 region has 14 residues. With 6 bases clipped from V and 6 bases from J, the junction kept 4 bases outside the gene matches. Germline assignment: CDR1 KGHSH and CDR2 LQKENI. Written as DNA, the CDR3 is TGTGCCAGCTCGACAGACAGGGGTAATTCACCCCTCCACTTT. This codes for CASSTDRGNSPLHF. Variable domain in full (rest from reference TRBV18 and TRBJ1-6): NAGVMQNPRHLVRRRGQEARLRCSPMKGHSHVYWYRQLPEEGLKFMVYLQKENIIDESGMPKERFSAEFPKEGPSILRIQQVVRGDSAAYFCASSTDRGNSPLHFGNGTRLTVT.

The chain links TRBV7-9 to TRBJ1-3; D gene uncertain. Germline-derived CDR1 and CDR2 are SEHNR and FQNEAQ (reference sequence). The CDR3 runs to 17 residues. Trimming cost V 2 bases and J 0 bases, with 14 bases left between them. CDR3 protein: CASSLSIDTGSGNTIYF. As DNA, the CDR3 is TGTGCCAGCAGCTTATCAATCGACACTGGCTCTGGAAACACCATATATTTT.

J is TRBJ1-2 and V is TRBV5-4; 10 nucleotides align to TRBD1. Germline V gene lookup returns CDR1 SGHNT and CDR2 YYREEE (reference sequence). The CDR3 covers 17 residues. Unmatched junction bases numbered 6, after V lost 0 bases and J lost 1 base. CDR3 sequence: CASSLGQGAIYNYGYTF. CDR3 nucleotide sequence: TGTGCCAGCAGCTTGGGACAGGGGGCTATTTATAACTATGGCTACACCTTC.

The rearrangement uses TRBV13 and TRBJ2-7; weak D call: TRBD1 (5 bases). Germline V gives CDR1 PRHDT, CDR2 FYEKMQ (reference sequence). The germline V and J ends were trimmed by 3 bases and 0 bases, with 12 bases remaining between them. This CDR3 is built from 15 residues. CDR3: CASSFSTASSYEQYF. CDR3 DNA sequence: TGTGCCAGCAGCTTCTCGACAGCGAGCTCCTACGAGCAGTACTTC.

In its sample, this clone was seen once. This sequence joins TRBV6-5 and TRBJ2-1; D is undetermined. The CDR3 sequence is 14 residues long. Between the trimmed V and J ends, which lost 1 base and 8 bases, there was a span of 12 bases. CDR1 and CDR2 from the germline V gene are MNHEY and SVGAGI. CDR3 nucleotides: TGTGCCAGCAGTTACTACTATTCGGCGGATGAGCAGTTCTTC. Translated, it gives CASSYYYSADEQFF.

The CDR3 DNA follows: TGCGCCAGCAGTGACCGAAGGTCAGGGGAGCACACTGAAGCTTTCTTT. This translates into CASSDRRSGEHTEAFF. V is TRBV10-2 and J is TRBJ1-1, with D perhaps TRBD1 (6 bases). Trimming stripped 3 bases from V and 3 bases from J, with 17 bases between. Germline CDR1 reads WSHSY; CDR2 reads SAAADI. CDR3 length: 16 residues.

This sequence joins TRBV7-2 and TRBJ2-3; perhaps TRBD2 as D (7 bases). This CDR3 spans 18 amino acids. Looked up from germline, CDR1 is SGHTA and CDR2 is FQGNSA. Between the trimmed V and J ends, which lost 4 bases and 5 bases, there was a span of 25 bases. The chain's CDR3 is CASSSRGAVGGAQDTQYF. As DNA, the CDR3 is TGTGCCAGCAGCTCAAGGGGGGCGGTGGGGGGGGCTCAAGATACGCAGTATTTT.

In the case of this clone: The sample contains more than one DNA sequence encoding this CDR3. The J gene is TRBJ1-2, the V gene TRBV18; D is possibly TRBD1 (5 bases). The CDR3 runs 14 residues. V lost 3 bases, J lost 4 bases, and 12 bases lay in between. The V gene's germline CDR1 is KGHSH and CDR2 LQKENI. The CDR3: CASSPGGDGYGYTF. For the CDR3, the DNA is TGTGCCAGCTCACCCGGAGGGGATGGCTATGGCTACACCTTC.

V and J are TRBV27 and TRBJ2-2, with 7 bases lining up with TRBD2. V shed 2 bases and J 1 base; nucleotides not matched to a gene: 7. The CDR3 covers 17 residues. Germline CDR1 is MNHEY and CDR2 is SMNVEV (reference sequence). Written as DNA, the CDR3 is TGTGCCAGCAGTTTAGAGTCCGGGGGGAGGAACACCGGGGAGCTGTTTTTT. Its translation: CASSLESGGRNTGELFF.

This rearrangement joins TRBV5-8 to TRBJ2-5; a possible D gene is TRBD1 (6 bases). The CDR3 extends over 15 amino acids. The V gene lost 0 bases and the J gene lost 1 base, with 10 bases spanning the gap. Germline CDR1 is SGHTS and CDR2 is YDEGEE. CDR3 nucleotide sequence: TGTGCCAGCAGCTTGGGTGACAGGACCCAAGAGACCCAGTACTTC. Its translation is CASSLGDRTQETQYF. The full variable domain, its missing parts supplied by reference TRBV5-8 and TRBJ2-5, is EAGVTQSPTHLIKTRGQQATLRCSPISGHTSVYWYQQALGLGLQFLLWYDEGEERNRGNFPPRFSGRQFPNYSSELNVNALELEDSALYLCASSLGDRTQETQYFGPGTRLLVL.

V gene TRBV5-6 combines with J gene TRBJ1-4, with D possibly being TRBD1 (6 bases). The V end was cut by 4 bases, the J end by 5 bases, with 15 bases between. CDR3 length: 15 residues. Germline V gene lookup returns CDR1 SGHDT and CDR2 YYEEEE. CDR3 region: CASSRWTALNEKLFF. In nucleotides, the CDR3 is TGTGCCAGCAGCCGGTGGACAGCTTTAAATGAAAAACTGTTTTTT.

This clone was observed a handful of times. The V call is TRBV7-2, the J call TRBJ2-5; D is perhaps TRBD2 (5 bases). The germline CDR1 and CDR2 sequences are SGHTA and FQGNSA. This CDR3 has 14 amino acids. Trimming took 1 base from V and 1 from J, leaving 7 bases between them. Here the CDR3 DNA reads TGTGCCAGCAGCTTAGATGCGGGCCAAGAGACCCAGTACTTC. It translates to CASSLDAGQETQYF.

The chain links TRBV7-9 to TRBJ2-4; 7 positions agree with TRBD1. J gave up 4 bases and V 4 bases, and 4 bases lay outside the gene matches. The germline V gene encodes CDR1 SEHNR and CDR2 FQNEAQ (reference sequence). This CDR3 is built from 14 residues. CDR3 bases: TGTGCCAGCAGCTCGGGACAGCTAAAAAACATTCAGTACTTC. Amino acids: CASSSGQLKNIQYF.

J is TRBJ2-1 and V is TRBV11-2, with D possibly matching TRBD2 (5 bases). The CDR3 covers 16 residues. With 1 base removed from V and 2 bases from J, the gap between germline ends came to 12 bases. In germline, CDR1 is SGHAT, CDR2 FQNNGV. The CDR3 loop reads CASSLVTRGTYNEQFF. Here the CDR3 DNA reads TGTGCCAGCAGCTTAGTGACCCGGGGAACCTACAATGAGCAGTTCTTC.

The chain combines TRBV4-1 with TRBJ2-1, with D maybe TRBD2 (6 bases). V shed 2 bases and J shed 10 bases, with 18 bases lying between them. Germline CDR1 is MGHRA and CDR2 is YSYEKL. There are 15 residues in the CDR3. The CDR3 spells CASSQKALGGTEQFF. CDR3 coding DNA: TGCGCCAGCAGCCAAAAAGCCTTGGGGGGAACCGAGCAGTTCTTC.

J is TRBJ2-1 and V is TRBV11-2; D not resolved. This CDR3 is built from 11 residues. Germline lookup yields CDR1 SGHAT and CDR2 FQNNGV. The V and J ends lost 6 bases and 4 bases respectively, with 4 bases between them. For the CDR3, the DNA is TGTGCCAGCAGAACTTACAATGAGCAGTTCTTC. Its protein is CASRTYNEQFF.

V usage is TRBV5-1 and J usage is TRBJ2-2, with 7 nucleotides matching TRBD2. The CDR3 totals 13 residues. CDR1 is SGHRS and CDR2 is YFSETQ in the germline V gene. Trimming took 4 bases from V and 6 from J; bases not matched to a gene: 3. DNA for the CDR3: TGCGCCAGCAGCGGACTAGTGGCCGGGGAGCTGTTTTTT. Protein product: CASSGLVAGELFF.

This clone appeared a few times. CDR3 amino acids: CASSWSTSNQPQHF. The CDR3, as DNA: TGTGCCAGCAGTTGGTCTACTAGCAATCAGCCCCAGCATTTT. V gene TRBV28 combines with J gene TRBJ1-5; D ambiguous. The CDR3 has 14 amino acids. V dropped 4 bases and J dropped 0 bases, with 7 bases sitting between them. Germline V gene lookup returns CDR1 MDHEN and CDR2 SYDVKM.